This entry lists 23 T cell receptor beta chains sequenced from one sample in a study of T-cell reconstitution after alpha-beta-depleted transplantation in children. Unique molecular identifiers were built into the TCRbeta library. MiXCR, applied by TCRdb to the PCR reads, yields one record per CDR3 protein. Among around 130,000 distinct CDR3 sequences listed, roughly 9.7% were seen once. Source: PBMCs, mostly from graft donor cells, taken 180 days after TCRalphabeta/CD19-depleted stem cell transplant. The receptors derive from a girl under three years old who had a stem cell transplant for combined immunodeficiency, so the T cells may come from the graft donor.

V usage is TRBV7-9 and J usage is TRBJ2-4; 9 bases line up with TRBD1. V lost 5 bases to trimming and J lost 6 bases; unmatched junction nucleotides: 8. This CDR3 is 15 amino acids long. CDR1 SEHNR and CDR2 FQNEAQ come from the germline V gene (reference sequence). The CDR3 spells CASSLYQGQGNIQYF. The CDR3 DNA is TGTGCCAGCAGCCTGTACCAGGGACAGGGAAACATTCAGTACTTC. The full variable domain, in which reference TRBV7-9 and TRBJ2-4 provide the parts outside the CDR3, is DTGVSQNPRHKITKRGQNVTFRCDPISEHNRLYWYRQTLGQGPEFLTYFQNEAQLEKSRLLSDRFSAERPKGSFSTLEIQRTEQGDSAMYLCASSLYQGQGNIQYFGAGTRLSVL.

This clonotype has just a few counts. The chain couples TRBV9 to TRBJ1-5; D unresolved. V gave up 4 bases and J gave up 4 bases, with 12 bases separating them. CDR3 size: 14 residues. CDR1 SGDLS and CDR2 YYNGEE come from the germline V gene. CDR3 amino acids: CASSSGPTNQPQHF. The CDR3 coding sequence is TGTGCCAGCAGCTCTGGACCGACAAATCAGCCCCAGCATTTT.

The table lists this clonotype with a few counts. V usage is TRBV29-1 and J usage is TRBJ1-4; D not resolved. The CDR3 is 15 amino acids. Germline assignment: CDR1 SQVTM and CDR2 ANQGSEA. Trimming took 4 bases from V and 8 from J, leaving 20 bases between them. The CDR3 DNA is TGCAGCGTTGCGGCTCGGGGAGGTGTTGGCGAAAAACTGTTTTTT. This sequence encodes CSVAARGGVGEKLFF.

The V and J genes are TRBV24-1 and TRBJ2-1; possible D gene TRBD1, 5 bases. Trimming pared 9 bases from V and 7 bases from J, leaving 12 bases between. CDR3 length equals 12 residues. CDR1 is KGHDR, CDR2 SFDVKD, per germline. CDR3 DNA sequence: TGTGCCACCGGACAAGTTAGTAATGAGCAGTTCTTC. Protein: CATGQVSNEQFF.

The genes are TRBV7-2 and TRBJ1-1; D unresolved. The CDR3 covers 14 residues. The germline V gene encodes CDR1 SGHTA and CDR2 FQGNSA. The V gene lost 5 bases and the J gene lost 4 bases, with 14 bases spanning the gap. The CDR3, as DNA: TGTGCCAGCAGCCTTAACTCGGACGGCACTGAAGCTTTCTTT. It encodes CASSLNSDGTEAFF.

To note about this clonotype: A junction boundary mismatches the germline segment, possibly from a read error. The chain uses TRBV7-7 and TRBJ2-2, with TRBD1 as a possible D gene (6 bases). Germline V CDR1 and CDR2: SSHAT, FNYEAQ (reference sequence). The CDR3 runs to 17 residues. CDR3 loop: CASSPLETGSYTGELFF. The CDR3 coding sequence is TGTGCTAGCAGCCCTCTCGAGACAGGATCGTACACCGGGGAGCTGTTTTTT.

This clonotype was seen a handful of times. CDR3: CASSLGQWVHEQYF. In nucleotides, the CDR3 is TGTGCCAGCAGCCTCGGACAGTGGGTCCACGAGCAGTACTTC. V and J are TRBV5-5 and TRBJ2-7; possibly TRBD1 for D (6 bases). This CDR3 spans 14 amino acids. V lost 4 bases, J lost 5 bases, and 16 bases lay in between. CDR1 and CDR2 (germline): SGHKS, YYEKEE (reference sequence).

The J gene is TRBJ2-5, the V gene TRBV12-3 or TRBV12-4; 7 bases are a match to TRBD1. The CDR3 totals 13 residues. The trim removed 5 bases at V and 5 bases at J, leaving 5 bases unmatched. The CDR3 loop reads CASSTGVGETQYF. For the CDR3, the DNA is TGTGCCAGCAGTACAGGGGTTGGGGAGACCCAGTACTTC.

The genes are TRBV6-2 or TRBV6-3 and TRBJ2-7; 7 bases are shared with TRBD2. The CDR3 totals 14 residues. The germline V gene encodes CDR1 MNHEY and CDR2 SVGEGT. V was pared by 6 bases and J by 2 bases, with 7 bases of the junction left unmatched. The CDR3 here is CASSHPSGPYEQYF. The CDR3 coding sequence is TGTGCCAGCAGCCATCCTAGCGGACCCTACGAGCAGTACTTC.

The rearrangement joins TRBV29-1 to TRBJ2-7, with D unclear. CDR1 SQVTM and CDR2 ANQGSEA come from the germline V gene. CDR3 length equals 13 residues. Deletions cut 1 base from V and 1 base from J, with 8 bases between. The CDR3 here is CSVEGGKSYEQYF. CDR3 in DNA: TGCAGCGTTGAAGGCGGCAAATCCTACGAGCAGTACTTC.

The chain links TRBV6-5 to TRBJ2-5, with 7 bases fitting TRBD1. Germline V gene sequence: CDR1 MNHEY, CDR2 SVGAGI. There are 14 residues in the CDR3. V lost 2 bases to trimming and J lost 5 bases; unmatched junction nucleotides: 5. CDR3 amino acids: CASSYRGRFETQYF. CDR3 coding DNA: TGTGCCAGCAGTTACAGGGGGCGCTTTGAGACCCAGTACTTC.

The chain employs TRBV24-1 and TRBJ2-7; TRBD2 aligns across 9 bases. The CDR3 is 14 amino acids. The germline V gene encodes CDR1 KGHDR and CDR2 SFDVKD. After removal of 2 bases from V and 2 bases from J, the junction contained 0 bases not matched to a gene. The CDR3 loop reads CATSDSSGTYEQYF. The CDR3 nucleotides read TGTGCCACCAGTGATTCTAGCGGGACCTACGAGCAGTACTTC.

Written as DNA, the CDR3 is TGCAGTGCTAGTTGCCTTGAAGCTTTCTTT. Translated: CSASCLEAFF. V and J are TRBV20-1 and TRBJ1-1; no reliable D call. From germline, CDR1 is DFQATT and CDR2 SNEGSKA (reference sequence). The length of the CDR3 is 10 residues. The germline V and J ends were trimmed by 3 bases and 7 bases, with 6 bases remaining between them.

This clonotype occurred a few times. The rearrangement joins TRBV12-3 or TRBV12-4 to TRBJ2-4; TRBD1 matches 7 bases. Trimming at V came to 4 bases and at J to 0 bases, leaving 12 bases not matched to a gene. The length of the CDR3 is 18 residues. CDR3 loop: CASSSNRRGLIAKNIQYF. For the CDR3, the DNA is TGTGCCAGCAGTTCAAACCGCAGGGGGTTAATAGCCAAAAACATTCAGTACTTC.

The chain joins TRBV28 to TRBJ1-1; D ambiguous. V lost 5 bases to trimming and J lost 0 bases, with 4 bases between them. CDR3 size: 12 residues. Germline-derived CDR1 and CDR2 are MDHEN and SYDVKM. The DNA for the CDR3 is TGTGCCAGCAGTCTCCTGAACACTGAAGCTTTCTTT. Its translation is CASSLLNTEAFF.

This clonotype has just a few counts. The chain has TRBV20-1 and TRBJ2-1; 9 nucleotides match TRBD2. Looked up from germline, CDR1 is DFQATT and CDR2 is SNEGSKA (reference sequence). This CDR3 spans 11 amino acids. V trimming: 5 bases; J trimming: 14 bases; junction bases outside the gene matches: 7. In DNA form, the CDR3 reads TGCAGTGCTCTAGCGGGATCTCGTAAGTTCTTC. It specifies CSALAGSRKFF.

This clonotype showed up just a few times. The gene calls are TRBV5-6 and TRBJ2-1, with TRBD2 matching 7 bases. Trimming cost V 1 base and J 6 bases; bases outside gene matches: 19. CDR1 is SGHDT, CDR2 YYEEEE, per germline. The CDR3 is made up of 19 amino acids. This CDR3 reads CASSLPSVVAGVVFNEQFF. DNA for the CDR3: TGTGCCAGCAGCTTGCCGAGTGTGGTCGCGGGAGTTGTTTTCAATGAGCAGTTCTTC.

In its sample, this clonotype was seen a few times. The rearrangement joins TRBV20-1 to TRBJ1-2; TRBD1 matches at 9 bases. Germline V gives CDR1 DFQATT, CDR2 SNEGSKA (reference sequence). The CDR3 has 15 amino acids. V was clipped by 4 bases and J by 4 bases; unmatched bases: 10. The CDR3 DNA sequence: TGCAGTGCTAAACAGGGGGCCCATCGGATCTATGGCTACACCTTC. Amino acids: CSAKQGAHRIYGYTF.

This clonotype showed up many times. The V and J genes are TRBV4-3 and TRBJ2-1, with 7 bases fitting TRBD2. V dropped 4 bases and J dropped 13; count of bases not matched to a gene: 13. The CDR3 has 14 amino acids. The V gene's germline CDR1 is LGHNA and CDR2 YSLEER. The CDR3 DNA is TGCGCCAGCAGCCGGGGGAGCCCTAGCGGTGCCCAGTTCTTC. Translation gives CASSRGSPSGAQFF.

The chain couples TRBV5-1 to TRBJ2-3; TRBD1 or TRBD2 may be the D gene (5 bases each). The germline V and J ends were trimmed by 6 bases and 5 bases, with 16 bases remaining between them. From germline, CDR1 is SGHRS and CDR2 YFSETQ. The CDR3 has 14 amino acids. The CDR3 sequence is CASTPSGTEDTQYF. The CDR3 region has the DNA TGCGCCAGCACCCCTTCCGGGACGGAAGATACGCAGTATTTT.

The chain is built from TRBV24-1 and TRBJ2-5; unclear D gene. The CDR3 contains 14 residues. Trimming took off 4 bases at V and 5 bases at J, with 13 bases between the two ends. Per germline, CDR1 KGHDR and CDR2 SFDVKD. CDR3 DNA: TGTGCCACCAGTGAAGGGCGAAGAGTGGAGACCCAGTACTTC. Amino acid sequence: CATSEGRRVETQYF.

On this clonotype: This may stem from a read error, because a much larger clone lies one nucleotide away. The chain has TRBV29-1 and TRBJ2-4; D unresolved. The CDR3 sequence is 13 residues long. From germline, CDR1 is SQVTM and CDR2 ANQGSEA. V shed 0 bases and J shed 9 bases, with 12 bases lying between them. The CDR3: CSVEDLNQSIQYF. CDR3 sequence (DNA): TGCAGCGTTGAAGATCTCAATCAAAGCATTCAGTACTTC.

The V and J genes are TRBV18 and TRBJ2-7; D is ambiguous. Germline-derived CDR1 and CDR2 are KGHSH and LQKENI. V was shortened by 5 bases and J by 2 bases, with 7 bases between the two germline ends. The CDR3 is 12 residues long. The CDR3 sequence is CASSRPTYEQYF. The CDR3 DNA reads TGTGCCAGCTCAAGACCTACCTACGAGCAGTACTTC.